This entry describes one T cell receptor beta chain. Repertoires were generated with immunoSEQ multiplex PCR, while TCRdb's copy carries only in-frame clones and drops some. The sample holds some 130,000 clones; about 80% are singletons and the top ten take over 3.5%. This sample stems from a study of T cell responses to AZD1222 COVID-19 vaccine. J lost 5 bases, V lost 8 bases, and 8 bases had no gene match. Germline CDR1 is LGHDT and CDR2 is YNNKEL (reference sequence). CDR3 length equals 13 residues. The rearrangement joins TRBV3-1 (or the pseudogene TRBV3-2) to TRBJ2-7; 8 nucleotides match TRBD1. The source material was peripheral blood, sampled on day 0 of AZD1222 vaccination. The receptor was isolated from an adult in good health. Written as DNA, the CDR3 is TGTGCCAGCCTAAGACAGGGGACCCACGAGCAGTACTTC. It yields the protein CASLRQGTHEQYF.